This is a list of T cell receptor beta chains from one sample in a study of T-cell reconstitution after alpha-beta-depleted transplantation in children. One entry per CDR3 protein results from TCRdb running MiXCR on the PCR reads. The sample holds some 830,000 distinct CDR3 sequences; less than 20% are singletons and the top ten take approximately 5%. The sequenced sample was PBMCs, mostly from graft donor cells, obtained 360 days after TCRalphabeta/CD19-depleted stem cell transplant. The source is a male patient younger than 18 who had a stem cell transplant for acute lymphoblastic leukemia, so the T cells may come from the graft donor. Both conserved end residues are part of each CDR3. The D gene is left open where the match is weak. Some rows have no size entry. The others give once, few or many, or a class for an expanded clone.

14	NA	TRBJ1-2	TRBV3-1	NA	CASNRGLRGYGYTF	TGTGCCAGCAACAGAGGCCTCAGGGGCTATGGCTACACCTTC
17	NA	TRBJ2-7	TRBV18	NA	CASSPPGWKRGGYEQYF	TGTGCCAGCTCACCACCGGGATGGAAAAGGGGGGGGTACGAGCAGTACTTC
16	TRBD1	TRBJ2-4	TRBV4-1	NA	CASSQAGQGAKNIQYF	TGCGCCAGCAGCCAAGCCGGACAGGGGGCCAAAAACATTCAGTACTTC
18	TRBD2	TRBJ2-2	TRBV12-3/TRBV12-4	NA	CASTRRFGEGPPPGELFF	TGTGCCAGCACCCGGCGCTTTGGGGAGGGCCCCCCCCCCGGGGAGCTGTTTTTT
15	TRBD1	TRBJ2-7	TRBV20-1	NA	CSAPPNQGATYEQYF	TGCAGTGCCCCCCCCAACCAGGGGGCCACGTACGAGCAGTACTTC
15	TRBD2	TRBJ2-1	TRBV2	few	CASSFTTSGSDEQFF	TGTGCCAGCAGTTTCACGACTAGCGGGAGCGATGAGCAGTTCTTC
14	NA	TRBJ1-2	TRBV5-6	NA	CASSLRWGPYGYTF	TGTGCCAGCAGCTTGCGGTGGGGCCCATATGGCTACACCTTC
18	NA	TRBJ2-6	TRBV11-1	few	CASSLFSGSNSGANVLTF	TGTGCCAGCAGCTTATTCTCGGGGTCTAACTCTGGGGCCAACGTCCTGACTTTC
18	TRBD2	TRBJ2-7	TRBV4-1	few	CASSQDLGGRASLYEQYF	TGCGCCAGCAGCCAAGATCTCGGTGGGAGGGCGTCCCTCTACGAGCAGTACTTC
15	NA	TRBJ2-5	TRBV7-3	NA	CASSLHATSPETQYF	TGTGCCAGCAGCTTACACGCGACTAGTCCAGAGACCCAGTACTTC